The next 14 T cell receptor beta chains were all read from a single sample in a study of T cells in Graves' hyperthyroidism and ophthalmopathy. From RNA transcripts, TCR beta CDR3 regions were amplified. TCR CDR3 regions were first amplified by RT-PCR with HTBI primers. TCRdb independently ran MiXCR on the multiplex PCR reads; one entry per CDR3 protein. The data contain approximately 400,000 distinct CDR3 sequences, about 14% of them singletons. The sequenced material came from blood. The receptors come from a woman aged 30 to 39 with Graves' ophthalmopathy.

The CDR3 sequence: CASSFEVALSRGEQFF. Here the CDR3 DNA reads TGTGCCAGTAGTTTTGAGGTGGCGCTGAGCCGTGGTGAGCAGTTCTTC. This chain joins TRBV19 and TRBJ2-1; no clear D. CDR3 length equals 16 residues. Trimming cost V 5 bases and J 9 bases, with 23 bases left between them. In germline, CDR1 is LNHDA, CDR2 SQIVND (reference sequence). The whole variable domain, filled in from reference TRBV19 and TRBJ2-1, reads DGGITQSPKYLFRKEGQNVTLSCEQNLNHDAMYWYRQDPGQGLRLIYYSQIVNDFQKGDIAEGYSVSREKKESFPLTVTSAQKNPTAFYLCASSFEVALSRGEQFFGPGTRLTVL.

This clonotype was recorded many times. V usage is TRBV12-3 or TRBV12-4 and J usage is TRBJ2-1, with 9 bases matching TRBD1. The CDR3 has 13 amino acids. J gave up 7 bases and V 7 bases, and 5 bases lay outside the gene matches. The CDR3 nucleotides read TGTGCCAGCACCTTACAGGGGGCGAATGAGCAGTTCTTC. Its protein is CASTLQGANEQFF.

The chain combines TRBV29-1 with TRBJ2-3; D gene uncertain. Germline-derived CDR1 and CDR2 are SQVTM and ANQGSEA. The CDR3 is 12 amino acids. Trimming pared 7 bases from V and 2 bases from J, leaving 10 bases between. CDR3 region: CSASRTTDTQYF. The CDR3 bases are TGCAGCGCCTCCCGCACCACAGATACGCAGTATTTT.

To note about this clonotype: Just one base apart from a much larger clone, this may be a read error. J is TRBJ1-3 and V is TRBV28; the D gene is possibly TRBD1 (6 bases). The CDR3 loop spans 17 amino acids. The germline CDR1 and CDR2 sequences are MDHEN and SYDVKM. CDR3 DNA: TGTGCCAGCAGCCGACGCGACAGGACAAGCTCTGGAGACACCATATATTTT. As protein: CASSRRDRTSSGDTIYF.

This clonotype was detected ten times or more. Here the CDR3 reads CASSVRGAGGLISGELFF. In nucleotides, the CDR3 is TGTGCCAGCAGCGTAAGAGGCGCGGGGGGGCTCATCTCCGGGGAGCTGTTTTTT. The chain carries TRBV7-8 and TRBJ2-2, with 9 bases identical to TRBD2. CDR1 is SGHVS, CDR2 FQNEAQ, per germline. The ends lost 5 bases at V and 6 bases at J; junction bases unmatched: 16. CDR3 size: 18 residues.

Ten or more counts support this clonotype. For the CDR3, the DNA is TGTGCCAGCAGTCGCACAGGGTTTGAAGCTTTCTTT. Translating it yields CASSRTGFEAFF. The rearrangement joins TRBV12-3 or TRBV12-4 to TRBJ1-1; a possible D gene is TRBD1 (6 bases). The CDR3 is 12 amino acids. Trimming took off 5 bases at V and 7 bases at J, with 11 bases between the two ends.

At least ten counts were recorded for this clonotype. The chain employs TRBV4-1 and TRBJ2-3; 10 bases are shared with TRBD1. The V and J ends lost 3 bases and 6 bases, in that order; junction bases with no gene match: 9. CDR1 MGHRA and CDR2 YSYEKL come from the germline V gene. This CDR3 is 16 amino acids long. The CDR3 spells CASSQGGGTGEDTQYF. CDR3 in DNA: TGCGCCAGCAGCCAGGGGGGGGGGACAGGGGAGGATACGCAGTATTTT.

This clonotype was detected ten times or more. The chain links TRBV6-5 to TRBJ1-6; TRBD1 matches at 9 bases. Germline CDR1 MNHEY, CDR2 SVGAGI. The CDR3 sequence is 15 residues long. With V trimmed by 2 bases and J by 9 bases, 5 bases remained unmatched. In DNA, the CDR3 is TGTGCCAGCAGTTACGTCGACAGGGGGGCTTCACCCCTCCACTTT. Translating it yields CASSYVDRGASPLHF.

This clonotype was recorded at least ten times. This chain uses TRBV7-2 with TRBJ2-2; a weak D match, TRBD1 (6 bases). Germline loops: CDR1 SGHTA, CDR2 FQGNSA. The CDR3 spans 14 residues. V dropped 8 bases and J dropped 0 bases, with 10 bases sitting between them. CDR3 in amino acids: CASGWGPNTGELFF. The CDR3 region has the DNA TGTGCCAGCGGTTGGGGGCCGAACACCGGGGAGCTGTTTTTT.

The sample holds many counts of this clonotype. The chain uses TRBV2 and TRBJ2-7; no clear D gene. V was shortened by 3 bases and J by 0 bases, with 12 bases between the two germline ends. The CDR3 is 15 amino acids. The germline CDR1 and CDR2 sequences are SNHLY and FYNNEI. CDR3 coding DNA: TGTGCCAGCAGTGAGGGTCGGGCGGTCTCCTACGAGCAGTACTTC. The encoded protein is CASSEGRAVSYEQYF.

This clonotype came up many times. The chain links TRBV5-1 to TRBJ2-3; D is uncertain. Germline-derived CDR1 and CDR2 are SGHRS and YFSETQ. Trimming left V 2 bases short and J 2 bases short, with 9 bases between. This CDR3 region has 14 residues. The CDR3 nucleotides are TGCGCCAGCAGCTTAGCCTTTAACACAGATACGCAGTATTTT. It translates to CASSLAFNTDTQYF. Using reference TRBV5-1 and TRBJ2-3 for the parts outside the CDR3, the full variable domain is KAGVTQTPRYLIKTRGQQVTLSCSPISGHRSVSWYQQTPGQGLQFLFEYFSETQRNKGNFPGRFSGRQFSNSRSEMNVSTLELGDSALYLCASSLAFNTDTQYFGPGTRLTVL.

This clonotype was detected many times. CDR3 in amino acids: CAWSVTRDPTGEKLFF. In nucleotides, the CDR3 is TGTGCCTGGAGTGTAACGCGGGACCCCACCGGGGAAAAACTGTTTTTT. The chain uses TRBV30 and TRBJ1-4; possibly TRBD1 for D (5 bases). The germline gives CDR1 GTSNPN, CDR2 SVGIG (reference sequence). Deletions cut 0 bases from V and 8 bases from J, with 19 bases between. CDR3 length: 16 residues.

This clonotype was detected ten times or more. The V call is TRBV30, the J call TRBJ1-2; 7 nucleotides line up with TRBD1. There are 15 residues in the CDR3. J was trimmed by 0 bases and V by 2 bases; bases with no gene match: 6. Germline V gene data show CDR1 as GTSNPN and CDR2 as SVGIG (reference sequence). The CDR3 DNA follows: TGTGCCTGGAGTCGGCGACAGGGTCCTAACTATGGCTACACCTTC. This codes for CAWSRRQGPNYGYTF.

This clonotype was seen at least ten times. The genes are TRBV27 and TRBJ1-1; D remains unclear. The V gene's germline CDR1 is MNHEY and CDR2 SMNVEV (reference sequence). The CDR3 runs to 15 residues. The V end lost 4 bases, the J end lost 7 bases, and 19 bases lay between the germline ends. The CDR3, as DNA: TGTGCCAGCAGTTCATATCAGATGGCCGGCCGTGAAGCTTTCTTT. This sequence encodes CASSSYQMAGREAFF.